The 28 T cell receptor beta chains listed next were all sequenced from one sample in a study of blood T cell repertoires in COVID-19. Libraries were prepared by immunoSEQ multiplex PCR; TCRdb keeps only in-frame clonotypes and omits some of them. The table shows roughly 180,000 clones, with roughly 85% occurring only once. Sequencing was performed on PBMCs or T cells enriched from blood (not recorded which). Every receptor here comes from a man between 35 and 55 years old who had recovered from COVID-19.

V gene TRBV6-6 combines with J gene TRBJ2-7; tentatively, D is TRBD2 (6 bases). V gave up 6 bases and J gave up 6 bases, with 15 bases separating them. Germline V lookup: CDR1 MNHNY, CDR2 SVGAGI (reference sequence). CDR3 length: 13 amino acids. As DNA, the CDR3 is TGTGCCAGCAGCCCCAGGGACTGGGGCGAGCAGTACTTC. Protein sequence: CASSPRDWGEQYF.

The rearrangement joins TRBV29-1 to TRBJ2-3, with 11 bases matching TRBD2. The germline CDR1 and CDR2 sequences are SQVTM and ANQGSEA. The CDR3 has 12 amino acids. The J segment lost 10 bases and the V segment lost 6 bases, leaving 6 bases of the junction unmatched. Here the CDR3 DNA reads TGCAGCGTCAAGACTAGCGGGGAGGCGCAGTATTTT. As protein: CSVKTSGEAQYF.

The J gene is TRBJ2-3, the V gene TRBV19; 9 nucleotides match TRBD2. The CDR3 totals 15 residues. The germline gives CDR1 LNHDA, CDR2 SQIVND (reference sequence). V trimming: 5 bases; J trimming: 8 bases; junction bases outside the gene matches: 11. The CDR3 here is CASSPGGTSRSTQYF. The CDR3 DNA reads TGTGCCAGTAGTCCAGGAGGGACTAGCCGCTCTACGCAGTATTTT.

The rearrangement uses TRBV5-4 and TRBJ1-4; 7 nucleotides agree with TRBD1. This CDR3 contains 14 residues. Germline V lookup: CDR1 SGHNT, CDR2 YYREEE (reference sequence). J gave up 11 bases and V 0 bases, and 7 bases lay outside the gene matches. In DNA form, the CDR3 reads TGTGCCAGCAGCTTGGCCCGCCAGGGGGAGAAACTGTTTTTT. This encodes CASSLARQGEKLFF. Using reference TRBV5-4 and TRBJ1-4 for the parts outside the CDR3, the full variable domain is ETGVTQSPTHLIKTRGQQVTLRCSSQSGHNTVSWYQQALGQGPQFIFQYYREEENGRGNFPPRFSGLQFPNYSSELNVNALELDDSALYLCASSLARQGEKLFFGSGTQLSVL.

The chain is built from TRBV3-1 (or the pseudogene TRBV3-2) and TRBJ2-4; TRBD2 matches at 14 bases. With V trimmed by 6 bases and J by 6 bases, 10 bases remained unmatched. The CDR3 has 17 residues. Per germline, CDR1 LGHDT and CDR2 YNNKEL (reference sequence). CDR3 residues: CASRLSTSGGARNIQYF. CDR3 nucleotide sequence: TGTGCCAGCAGATTATCGACTAGCGGGGGGGCAAGAAACATTCAGTACTTC.

The chain combines TRBV6-5 with TRBJ2-3, with 7 bases that match TRBD1. Trimming took 3 bases from V and 6 from J; bases not matched to a gene: 9. Germline CDR1 MNHEY, CDR2 SVGAGI. This CDR3 has 15 amino acids. CDR3: CASSYGTGDPDTQYF. In DNA, the CDR3 is TGTGCCAGCAGTTATGGTACAGGGGACCCCGATACGCAGTATTTT.

In this sample, this clone turned up a few times. This chain connects TRBV5-1 to TRBJ2-7; the D is unclear. Deletions cut 1 base from V and 1 base from J, with 9 bases between. The CDR3 loop spans 14 amino acids. CDR1 is SGHRS, CDR2 YFSETQ, per germline. The CDR3 region is CASSLSDISYEQYF. In DNA form, the CDR3 reads TGCGCCAGCAGCTTGTCCGACATTTCCTACGAGCAGTACTTC.

The rearrangement joins TRBV2 to TRBJ2-3; tentative D call: TRBD2 (6 bases). Trimming took off 4 bases at V and 3 bases at J, with 8 bases between the two ends. The CDR3 covers 13 residues. Germline V gene lookup returns CDR1 SNHLY and CDR2 FYNNEI. The CDR3 is CASSGRETDTQYF. The CDR3 DNA reads TGTGCCAGCAGTGGGAGGGAGACAGATACGCAGTATTTT.

The chain is built from TRBV5-6 and TRBJ1-2; 7 nucleotides align to TRBD1. After removal of 4 bases from V and 6 bases from J, the junction contained 6 bases not matched to a gene. The CDR3 runs to 13 residues. Germline CDR1 is SGHDT and CDR2 is YYEEEE. CDR3 region: CASSPTGVDGYTF. The CDR3 DNA reads TGTGCCAGCAGCCCAACAGGGGTCGATGGCTACACCTTC.

The chain recombines TRBV7-3 with TRBJ1-2, with 11 nucleotides matching TRBD1. CDR3 length equals 15 residues. The V gene's germline CDR1 is SGHTA and CDR2 FQGTGA. V was clipped by 0 bases and J by 8 bases; unmatched bases: 5. The CDR3 loop is CASSLTGQGAGGYTF. In DNA form, the CDR3 reads TGTGCCAGCAGCTTAACAGGACAGGGGGCAGGAGGCTACACCTTC.

This sequence joins TRBV3-1 (or the pseudogene TRBV3-2) and TRBJ1-2; perhaps TRBD1 as D (5 bases). This CDR3 has 14 amino acids. V was pared by 1 base and J by 2 bases, with 8 bases between. Germline CDR1 LGHDT, CDR2 YNNKEL (reference sequence). DNA of the CDR3: TGTGCCAGCAGCCAAGGGACAACCAACTATGGCTACACCTTC. Protein sequence: CASSQGTTNYGYTF.

This clone has more than one count but fewer than ten. J is TRBJ2-3 and V is TRBV5-1, with TRBD2 identical over 7 bases. The germline CDR1 and CDR2 sequences are SGHRS and YFSETQ. This CDR3 is built from 15 residues. V shed 2 bases and J 4 bases; nucleotides not matched to a gene: 7. CDR3 sequence (DNA): TGCGCCAGCAGCTTAGGCGGGAGATCCCCAGATACGCAGTATTTT. Its translation is CASSLGGRSPDTQYF.

The rearrangement uses TRBV3-1 (or the pseudogene TRBV3-2) and TRBJ2-7; D unclear. V lost 3 bases to trimming and J lost 4 bases, with 4 bases between them. The CDR3 runs to 11 residues. CDR1 is LGHDT and CDR2 is YNNKEL in the germline V gene (reference sequence). DNA for the CDR3: TGTGCCAGCAGCCACGGTTACGAGCAGTACTTC. Encoded protein: CASSHGYEQYF.

The chain is built from TRBV5-5 and TRBJ2-2; D is undetermined. Per the germline V gene, CDR1 is SGHKS and CDR2 is YYEKEE (reference sequence). V was pared by 0 bases and J by 6 bases, with 3 bases between. The CDR3 covers 12 residues. The CDR3 protein is CASSLGPGELFF. CDR3 DNA sequence: TGTGCCAGCAGCTTGGGGCCCGGGGAGCTGTTTTTT.

The chain links TRBV2 to TRBJ2-5, with 8 bases fitting TRBD1. CDR3 size: 12 residues. Per the germline V gene, CDR1 is SNHLY and CDR2 is FYNNEI. V lost 8 bases, J lost 5 bases, and 4 bases stayed unmatched. In DNA, the CDR3 is TGTGCCAGCGGTCAGGGGGCGGAGACCCAGTACTTC. This codes for CASGQGAETQYF.

This chain connects TRBV18 to TRBJ2-7, with 7 positions matching TRBD1. The CDR3 covers 13 residues. Germline values: CDR1 KGHSH, CDR2 LQKENI. The V and J ends lost 4 bases and 4 bases, in that order; junction bases with no gene match: 4. CDR3 nucleotide sequence: TGTGCCAGCTCACTAAAACAGGGGTACGAGCAGTACTTC. Residues: CASSLKQGYEQYF.

The chain uses TRBV5-5 and TRBJ1-1; tentatively, D is TRBD1 (5 bases). This CDR3 has 17 amino acids. The V gene lost 2 bases and the J gene lost 0 bases, with 17 bases spanning the gap. In germline, CDR1 is SGHKS, CDR2 YYEKEE (reference sequence). The CDR3 sequence is CASSLPYHGAVNTEAFF. The CDR3 DNA reads as TGTGCCAGCAGCTTACCATACCATGGGGCGGTGAACACTGAAGCTTTCTTT.

The chain carries TRBV12-3 or TRBV12-4 and TRBJ1-1; no clear D. V was shortened by 3 bases and J by 6 bases, with 8 bases between the two germline ends. The CDR3 runs 12 residues. The CDR3 loop reads CASSLTSSEAFF. For the CDR3, the DNA is TGTGCCAGCAGTTTGACTTCATCTGAAGCTTTCTTT.

The rearrangement joins TRBV24-1 to TRBJ2-1, with D possibly matching TRBD1 (6 bases). The CDR3 loop spans 14 amino acids. The germline V and J ends were trimmed by 5 bases and 4 bases, with 11 bases remaining between them. Germline V CDR1 and CDR2: KGHDR, SFDVKD. The CDR3 DNA reads TGTGCCACCAGTGCCAGGGGTCGGTACAATGAGCAGTTCTTC. It translates to CATSARGRYNEQFF.

Only one count was recorded for this clone. CDR3 bases: TGTGCCAGCAGCCGAATAGGGACAGTTGGTTATTCGAACACTGAAGCTTTCTTT. It codes for CASSRIGTVGYSNTEAFF. This chain links TRBV7-9 with TRBJ1-1; 7 bases are shared with TRBD1. Germline CDR1 and CDR2: SEHNR and FQNEAQ (reference sequence). The CDR3 is 18 amino acids. V was clipped by 5 bases and J by 1 base; unmatched bases: 16.

This clone appeared a single time. This could be a read error, since a much larger clone is one nucleotide away. Here the CDR3 reads CASSMDSYEQYF. CDR3 nucleotides: TGCGCCAGCAGCATGGACAGCTACGAGCAGTACTTC. This chain joins TRBV5-1 and TRBJ2-7, with D tentatively TRBD1 (6 bases). CDR1 SGHRS and CDR2 YFSETQ come from the germline V gene. The V end was cut by 4 bases, the J end by 3 bases, with 8 bases between. The CDR3 covers 12 residues.

The CDR3, as DNA: TGTGCCAGCAGTTTCTCTCGCGGTACGCAGTATTTT. The encoded protein is CASSFSRGTQYF. The chain has TRBV28 and TRBJ2-3; D not resolved. The CDR3 has 12 residues. The ends were cut back, 3 bases at V and 8 bases at J, with 9 bases in the middle. CDR1 and CDR2 (germline): MDHEN, SYDVKM.

This clone was seen a handful of times. The rearrangement links TRBV13 to TRBJ2-7; 8 bases map to TRBD1. The germline V gene encodes CDR1 PRHDT and CDR2 FYEKMQ (reference sequence). CDR3 length: 14 residues. The ends lost 3 bases at V and 3 bases at J; junction bases unmatched: 4. The CDR3 DNA reads TGTGCCAGCAGCTTGGGGACAGGCAACTACGAGCAGTACTTC. Protein: CASSLGTGNYEQYF.

This chain uses TRBV27 with TRBJ2-2, with D possibly matching TRBD2 (6 bases). Germline V gene data show CDR1 as MNHEY and CDR2 as SMNVEV (reference sequence). The CDR3 sequence is 14 residues long. The V and J ends lost 2 bases and 4 bases respectively, with 8 bases between them. The CDR3, as DNA: TGTGCCAGCAGTTTAGGAGCGGGCACCGGGGAGCTGTTTTTT. It yields the protein CASSLGAGTGELFF.

This clone came up once. J is TRBJ1-2 and V is TRBV11-2; D gene ambiguous. The CDR3 consists of 15 residues. The V and J ends lost 5 bases and 3 bases respectively, with 16 bases between them. Germline V gene sequence: CDR1 SGHAT, CDR2 FQNNGV. The CDR3 region has the DNA TGTGCCAGCAGCGTCTACATGGAGGGTCACTATGGCTACACCTTC. Its translation: CASSVYMEGHYGYTF.

In DNA form, the CDR3 reads TGTGCCAGTAGGCGAGAAGCTAACTGGGGCTACACCTTC. Translating it yields CASRREANWGYTF. V is TRBV19 and J is TRBJ1-2; the D is unclear. Germline V gives CDR1 LNHDA, CDR2 SQIVND (reference sequence). The CDR3 runs 13 residues. Trimming removed 6 bases at V and 8 bases at J, with 16 bases between.

This clone was detected a few times. The J gene is TRBJ2-5, the V gene TRBV11-1; 10 nucleotides align to TRBD1. Looked up from germline, CDR1 is SGHAT and CDR2 is FQDESV (reference sequence). The CDR3 consists of 14 residues. V was pared by 8 bases and J by 1 base, with 4 bases of the junction left unmatched. This chain's CDR3 is CASSRDRGQETQYF. For the CDR3, the DNA is TGTGCCAGCTCCCGGGACAGGGGCCAAGAGACCCAGTACTTC. Complete variable domain (other parts from reference TRBV11-1 and TRBJ2-5): EAEVAQSPRYKITEKSQAVAFWCDPISGHATLYWYRQILGQGPELLVQFQDESVVDDSQLPKDRFSAERLKGVDSTLKIQPAELGDSAMYLCASSRDRGQETQYFGPGTRLLVL.

The J gene is TRBJ1-2, the V gene TRBV27; the match to TRBD1 covers 7 bases. J gave up 7 bases and V 5 bases, and 13 bases lay outside the gene matches. The CDR3 loop spans 15 amino acids. CDR1 is MNHEY and CDR2 is SMNVEV in the germline V gene (reference sequence). The DNA for the CDR3 is TGTGCCAGCAGTAACCACAGGGGCCCCAGGGCTGGCTACACCTTC. It translates to CASSNHRGPRAGYTF.